These 20 T cell receptor beta chains were all obtained from the same sample, sequenced in a study of breast tumors, draining lymph nodes, adjacent tissues. TCRdb re-called the multiplex PCR reads through MiXCR, storing one row per CDR3 protein. The sample has some 22,000 distinct CDR3 sequences, 68% seen once; the top ten hold around a quarter. The sequenced material came from tumor-adjacent breast tissue. Source of these receptors: a female donor with breast cancer. Some clones in this sample may be carry-over from other donors' samples.

This clonotype is labeled as medium-sized. The CDR3 is CAIGDTDYEQYF. CDR3 nucleotide sequence: TGTGCCATCGGGGACACGGACTACGAGCAGTACTTC. The genes are TRBV10-3 and TRBJ2-7; TRBD1 is a possible D gene (6 bases). V lost 8 bases and J 3 bases, leaving 11 bases between the germline ends. This CDR3 is 12 amino acids long. Germline CDR1 and CDR2: ENHRY and SYGVKD.

This clonotype was observed a few times. DNA of the CDR3: TGTGCCAGCAGTTACCGGCAGAGTAATTCACCCCTCCACTTT. Translated: CASSYRQSNSPLHF. This sequence joins TRBV6-5 and TRBJ1-6; D uncertain. The CDR3 is made up of 14 amino acids. Germline loops: CDR1 MNHEY, CDR2 SVGAGI. V shed 2 bases and J shed 6 bases, with 8 bases lying between them.

V gene TRBV19 combines with J gene TRBJ1-2; no definite D call. CDR3 length: 15 residues. CDR1 and CDR2 from the germline V gene are LNHDA and SQIVND (reference sequence). Trimming cost V 3 bases and J 4 bases, with 15 bases left between them. CDR3 protein: CASSIPGSSFYGYTF. DNA of the CDR3: TGTGCCAGTAGTATCCCGGGGTCATCGTTCTATGGCTACACCTTC.

About this clonotype itself: A much larger clone differs by one base, so this may be a read error. The CDR3 is CASSQVSGEQFF. The CDR3 region has the DNA TGTGCCAGCAGCCAAGTTAGTGGTGAGCAGTTCTTC. V is TRBV3-1 and J is TRBJ2-1; D ambiguous. V lost 1 base and J lost 9, with 7 bases in between. CDR3 size: 12 residues. The V gene's germline CDR1 is LGHDT and CDR2 YNNKEL (reference sequence).

This clonotype is termed medium-sized (0.01 to 0.1%). V is TRBV5-1 and J is TRBJ2-1; D is ambiguous. Germline-derived CDR1 and CDR2 are SGHRS and YFSETQ. Trimming stripped 0 bases from V and 2 bases from J, with 12 bases between. The CDR3 has 16 amino acids. The CDR3 sequence is CASSLGPLVPYNEQFF. CDR3 in DNA: TGCGCCAGCAGCTTGGGCCCCCTCGTGCCCTACAATGAGCAGTTCTTC.

DNA for the CDR3: TGTGCCAGCAGCGTAGGGTCGGGGGGCGGAGAACTGTTTTTT. Protein: CASSVGSGGGELFF. The chain recombines TRBV9 with TRBJ1-4; a weak D match, TRBD1 (6 bases). CDR3 length: 14 amino acids. The V gene lost 0 bases and the J gene lost 12 bases, with 15 bases spanning the gap. Germline CDR1 is SGDLS and CDR2 is YYNGEE.

This sequence joins TRBV30 and TRBJ2-7; D tentatively fits TRBD1 or TRBD2 (5 bases each). The CDR3 length is 13 residues. Germline V gene data show CDR1 as GTSNPN and CDR2 as SVGIG (reference sequence). V was shortened by 3 bases and J by 0 bases, with 9 bases between the two germline ends. The CDR3 DNA sequence: TGTGCCTGGAGCCAGGGACCCTCCTACGAGCAGTACTTC. Amino acid sequence: CAWSQGPSYEQYF.

This rearrangement joins TRBV4-1 to TRBJ2-7; 7 bases align to TRBD1. CDR3 size: 15 residues. The germline CDR1 and CDR2 sequences are MGHRA and YSYEKL. V shed 1 base and J 4 bases; nucleotides not matched to a gene: 7. The CDR3 loop is CASSQAQGSMYEQYF. CDR3 DNA: TGCGCCAGCAGCCAAGCACAGGGGTCGATGTACGAGCAGTACTTC.

The chain employs TRBV6-1 and TRBJ2-2; tentatively, D is TRBD1 (6 bases). The CDR3 length is 14 residues. Germline V gene lookup returns CDR1 MNHNS and CDR2 SASEGT. V lost 7 bases, J lost 2 bases, and 11 bases lay in between. As DNA, the CDR3 is TGTGCCAGCAATATGGGACAAAACACCGGGGAGCTGTTTTTT. This translates into CASNMGQNTGELFF.

The chain has TRBV29-1 and TRBJ2-6; D is perhaps TRBD2 (5 bases). V was trimmed by 6 bases and J by 10 bases, leaving 16 bases between them. This CDR3 has 13 amino acids. Germline loops: CDR1 SQVTM, CDR2 ANQGSEA. For the CDR3, the DNA is TGCAGCGTCTTGGCGTCTGGGGAGAACGTCCTGACTTTC. This gives the protein CSVLASGENVLTF.

This clonotype was counted between two and nine times. The V and J genes are TRBV7-6 and TRBJ2-7; a possible D gene is TRBD2 (7 bases). Trimming took 5 bases from V and 7 from J, leaving 24 bases between them. Germline CDR1 is SGHVS and CDR2 is FNYEAQ. This CDR3 has 16 amino acids. The CDR3 reads CASSPEGGGTRGEQYF. The CDR3 bases are TGTGCCAGCAGCCCCGAGGGGGGGGGGACCCGTGGGGAGCAGTACTTC.

The genes are TRBV24-1 and TRBJ2-1; D might be TRBD1 (6 bases). The V gene lost 3 bases and the J gene lost 6 bases, with 14 bases spanning the gap. Germline lookup yields CDR1 KGHDR and CDR2 SFDVKD. CDR3 length: 15 residues. The CDR3 nucleotides are TGTGCCACCAGTGATCTAGACAGGTCTGTCAATGAGCAGTTCTTC. This codes for CATSDLDRSVNEQFF.

This sequence joins TRBV11-2 and TRBJ2-5; D possibly corresponds to TRBD1 (8 bases). The CDR3 loop spans 14 amino acids. V lost 5 bases to trimming and J lost 4 bases, with 14 bases between them. CDR1 SGHAT and CDR2 FQNNGV come from the germline V gene. The CDR3: CASSEHRGGETQYF. CDR3 in DNA: TGTGCCAGCAGCGAACACAGGGGGGGAGAGACCCAGTACTTC.

The sample holds one count of this clonotype. The CDR3 coding sequence is TGTGCCAGCAGCTTAGAGCGGGTAGCGGGAGGGCTAGGGGAGACCCAGTACTTC. Amino acids: CASSLERVAGGLGETQYF. The chain has TRBV7-2 and TRBJ2-5; the match to TRBD2 covers 11 bases. This CDR3 contains 18 residues. Germline loops: CDR1 SGHTA, CDR2 FQGNSA. V shed 1 base, J shed 5 bases, and the junction held 12 bases outside the gene matches.

This clonotype was seen only a few times. This chain uses TRBV5-1 with TRBJ1-1, with D possibly matching TRBD1 (5 bases). The CDR3 is 14 amino acids. The germline gives CDR1 SGHRS, CDR2 YFSETQ. V was pared by 0 bases and J by 4 bases, with 10 bases between. The CDR3 reads CASSLEQGRTEAFF. CDR3 sequence (DNA): TGCGCCAGCAGCTTGGAGCAGGGTCGCACTGAAGCTTTCTTT. Based on the CDR3 plus reference TRBV5-1 and TRBJ1-1, the full variable domain is KAGVTQTPRYLIKTRGQQVTLSCSPISGHRSVSWYQQTPGQGLQFLFEYFSETQRNKGNFPGRFSGRQFSNSRSEMNVSTLELGDSALYLCASSLEQGRTEAFFGQGTRLTVV.

V gene TRBV20-1 combines with J gene TRBJ1-6; D unresolved. This CDR3 has 14 residues. Germline values: CDR1 DFQATT, CDR2 SNEGSKA (reference sequence). Trimming cost V 6 bases and J 7 bases, with 16 bases left between them. As DNA, the CDR3 is TGCAGTGCCAGATACAAGGGCGGCAATTCACCCCTCCACTTT. It encodes CSARYKGGNSPLHF.

V usage is TRBV5-1 and J usage is TRBJ2-3, with TRBD2 identical over 7 bases. Germline values: CDR1 SGHRS, CDR2 YFSETQ. CDR3 length equals 14 residues. With V trimmed by 4 bases and J by 5 bases, 7 bases remained unmatched. This CDR3 is CASSPGDYGDTQYF. In DNA, the CDR3 is TGCGCCAGCAGCCCGGGGGACTATGGAGATACGCAGTATTTT.

As concerns this clonotype: This CDR3 fails to terminate in the conserved phenylalanine or tryptophan, so it likely reflects a read error. The genes are TRBV3-1 and TRBJ1-6; 7 bases match TRBD1. V shed 7 bases, J shed 8 bases, and the junction held 8 bases outside the gene matches. CDR1 and CDR2 (germline): LGHDT, YNNKEL (reference sequence). CDR3 length: 14 residues. As DNA, the CDR3 is TGTGCCAGCAACCAGGGGCAGGGGGATTCACCCCTCCACCTG. As protein: CASNQGQGDSPLHL.

This clonotype was counted many times. In nucleotides, the CDR3 is TGTGCCACCAGTGATCCAAGGGGCACAGATACGCAGTATTTT. Translation: CATSDPRGTDTQYF. The chain couples TRBV24-1 to TRBJ2-3; D is uncertain. This CDR3 is 14 amino acids long. V was shortened by 3 bases and J by 1 base, with 7 bases between the two germline ends. Germline V CDR1 and CDR2: KGHDR, SFDVKD.

This chain connects TRBV20-1 to TRBJ2-1; 8 bases are a match to TRBD2. CDR1 and CDR2 from the germline V gene are DFQATT and SNEGSKA (reference sequence). This CDR3 is built from 17 residues. Trimming took 6 bases from V and 1 from J; bases not matched to a gene: 14. The CDR3 loop is CSATKARLASSYNEQFF. For the CDR3, the DNA is TGCAGTGCCACAAAGGCCCGACTAGCGAGTTCCTACAATGAGCAGTTCTTC.